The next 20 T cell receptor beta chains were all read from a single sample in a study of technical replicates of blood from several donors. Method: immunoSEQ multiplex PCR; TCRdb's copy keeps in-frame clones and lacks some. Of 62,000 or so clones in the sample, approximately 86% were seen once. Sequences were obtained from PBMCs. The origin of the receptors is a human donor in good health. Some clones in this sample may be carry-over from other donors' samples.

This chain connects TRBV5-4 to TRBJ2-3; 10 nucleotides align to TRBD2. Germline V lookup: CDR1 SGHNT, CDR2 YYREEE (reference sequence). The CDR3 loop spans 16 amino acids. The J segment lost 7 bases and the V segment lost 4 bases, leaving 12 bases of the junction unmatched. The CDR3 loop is CASSLPSSGGIYTQYF. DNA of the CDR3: TGTGCCAGCAGCCTACCCTCTAGCGGGGGTATTTATACGCAGTATTTT.

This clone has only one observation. CDR3 protein: CASSEGGWTGGLSEKLFF. The CDR3, as DNA: TGTGCCAGCAGTGAAGGAGGCTGGACAGGGGGCTTAAGTGAAAAACTGTTTTTT. This chain connects TRBV6-1 to TRBJ1-4, with TRBD1 matching over 11 bases. The length of the CDR3 is 18 residues. Germline CDR1 is MNHNS and CDR2 is SASEGT. The J segment lost 7 bases and the V segment lost 1 base, leaving 11 bases of the junction unmatched.

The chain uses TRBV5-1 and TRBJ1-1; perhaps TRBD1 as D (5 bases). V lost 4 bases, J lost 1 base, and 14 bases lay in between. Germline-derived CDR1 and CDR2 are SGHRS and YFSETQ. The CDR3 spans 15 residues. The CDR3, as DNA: TGCGCCAGCAGCCCCCGCGGGGGACCGAACACTGAAGCTTTCTTT. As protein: CASSPRGGPNTEAFF.

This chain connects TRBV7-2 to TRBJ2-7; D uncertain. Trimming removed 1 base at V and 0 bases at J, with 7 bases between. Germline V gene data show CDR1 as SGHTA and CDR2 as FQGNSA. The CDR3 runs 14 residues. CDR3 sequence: CASSLGESSYEQYF. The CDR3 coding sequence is TGTGCCAGCAGCTTAGGCGAGAGCTCCTACGAGCAGTACTTC.

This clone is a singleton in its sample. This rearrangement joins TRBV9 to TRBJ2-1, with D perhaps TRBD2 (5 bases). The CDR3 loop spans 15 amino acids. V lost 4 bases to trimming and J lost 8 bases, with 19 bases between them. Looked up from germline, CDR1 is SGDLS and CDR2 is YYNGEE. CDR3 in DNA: TGTGCCAGCAGCCCGAGGCTACTCCGGGGTGATGAGCAGTTCTTC. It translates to CASSPRLLRGDEQFF. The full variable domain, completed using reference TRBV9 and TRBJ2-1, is DSGVTQTPKHLITATGQRVTLRCSPRSGDLSVYWYQQSLDQGLQFLIQYYNGEERAKGNILERFSAQQFPDLHSELNLSSLELGDSALYFCASSPRLLRGDEQFFGPGTRLTVL.

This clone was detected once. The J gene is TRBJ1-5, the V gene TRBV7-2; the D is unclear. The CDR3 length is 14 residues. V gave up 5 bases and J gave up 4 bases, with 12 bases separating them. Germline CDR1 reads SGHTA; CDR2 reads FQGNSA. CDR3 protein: CASSPTPGNQPQHF. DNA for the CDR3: TGTGCCAGCAGCCCAACCCCGGGTAATCAGCCCCAGCATTTT.

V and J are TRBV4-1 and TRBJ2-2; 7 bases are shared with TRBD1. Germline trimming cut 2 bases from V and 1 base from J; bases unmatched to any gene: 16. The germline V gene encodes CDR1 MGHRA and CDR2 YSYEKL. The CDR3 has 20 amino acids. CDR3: CASSQPTQTGLRRNTGELFF. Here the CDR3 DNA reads TGCGCCAGCAGCCAACCAACCCAGACAGGGTTGCGGAGGAACACCGGGGAGCTGTTTTTT.

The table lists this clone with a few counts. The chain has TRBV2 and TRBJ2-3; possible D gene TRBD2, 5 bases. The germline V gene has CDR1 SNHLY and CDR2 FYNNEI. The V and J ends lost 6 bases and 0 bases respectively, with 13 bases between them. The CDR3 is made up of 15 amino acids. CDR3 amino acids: CASRIGLSSTDTQYF. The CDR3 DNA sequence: TGTGCCAGCAGGATAGGACTCTCTAGCACAGATACGCAGTATTTT.

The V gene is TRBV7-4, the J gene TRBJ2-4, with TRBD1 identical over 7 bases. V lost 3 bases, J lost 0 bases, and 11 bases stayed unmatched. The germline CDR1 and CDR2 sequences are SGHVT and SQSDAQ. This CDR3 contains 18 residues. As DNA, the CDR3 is TGTGCCAGCAGCTTTTGGGACAGATCTAAATTAGCCAAAAACATTCAGTACTTC. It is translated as CASSFWDRSKLAKNIQYF.

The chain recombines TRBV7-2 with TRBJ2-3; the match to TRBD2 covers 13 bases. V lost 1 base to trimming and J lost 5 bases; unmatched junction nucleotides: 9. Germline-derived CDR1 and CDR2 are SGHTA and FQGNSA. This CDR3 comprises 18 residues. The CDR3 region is CASSLGATSGRGEDTQYF. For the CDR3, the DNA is TGTGCCAGCAGCTTAGGGGCCACTAGCGGGAGGGGGGAAGATACGCAGTATTTT.

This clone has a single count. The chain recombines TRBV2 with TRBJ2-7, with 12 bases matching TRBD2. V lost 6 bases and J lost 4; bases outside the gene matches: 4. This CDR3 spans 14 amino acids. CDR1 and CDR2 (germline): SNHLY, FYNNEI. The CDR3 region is CASRETSGGYEQYF. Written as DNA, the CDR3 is TGTGCCAGCAGGGAGACTAGCGGGGGTTACGAGCAGTACTTC.

CDR3 DNA sequence: TGTGCCAGCAGAGCGCAGGGGGTGGCTGAAGCTTTCTTT. As protein: CASRAQGVAEAFF. This chain connects TRBV25-1 to TRBJ1-1; 7 bases match TRBD1. The trim removed 6 bases at V and 6 bases at J, leaving 7 bases unmatched. Looked up from germline, CDR1 is MGHDK and CDR2 is SYGVNS. The CDR3 sequence is 13 residues long.

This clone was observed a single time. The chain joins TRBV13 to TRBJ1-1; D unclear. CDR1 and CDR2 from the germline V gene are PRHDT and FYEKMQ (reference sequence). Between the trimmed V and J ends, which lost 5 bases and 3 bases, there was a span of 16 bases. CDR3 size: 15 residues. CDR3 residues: CASSAGVMEDTEAFF. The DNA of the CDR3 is TGTGCCAGCAGCGCCGGGGTGATGGAAGACACTGAAGCTTTCTTT.

The CDR3 DNA is TGTGCCATCACTCCGGACAGGACGCAAGAGACCCAGTACTTC. This translates into CAITPDRTQETQYF. V gene TRBV10-3 combines with J gene TRBJ2-5; TRBD1 agrees at 7 bases. The CDR3 runs 14 residues. Germline V gene sequence: CDR1 ENHRY, CDR2 SYGVKD. The ends lost 7 bases at V and 2 bases at J; junction bases unmatched: 7.

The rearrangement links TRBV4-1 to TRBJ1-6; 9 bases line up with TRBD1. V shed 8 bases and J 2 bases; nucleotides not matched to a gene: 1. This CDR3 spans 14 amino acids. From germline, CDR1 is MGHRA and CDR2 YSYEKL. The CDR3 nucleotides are TGCGCCAGCGGACAGGGGCCCTATAATTCACCCCTCCACTTT. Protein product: CASGQGPYNSPLHF.

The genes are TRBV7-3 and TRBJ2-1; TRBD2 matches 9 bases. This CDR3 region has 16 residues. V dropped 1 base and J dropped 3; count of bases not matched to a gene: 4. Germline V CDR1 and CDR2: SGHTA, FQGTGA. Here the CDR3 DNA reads TGTGCCAGCAGCTTAAAGGGGACTAGCAGCTACAATGAGCAGTTCTTC. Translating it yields CASSLKGTSSYNEQFF. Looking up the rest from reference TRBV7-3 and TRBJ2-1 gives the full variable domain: GAGVSQTPSNKVTEKGKYVELRCDPISGHTALYWYRQSLGQGPEFLIYFQGTGAADDSGLPNDRFFAVRPEGSVSTLKIQRTERGDSAVYLCASSLKGTSSYNEQFFGPGTRLTVL.

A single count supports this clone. CDR3 sequence: CASSKLAGGAYEQYF. CDR3 bases: TGTGCCAGCAGTAAACTAGCGGGGGGAGCCTACGAGCAGTACTTC. The chain couples TRBV6-5 to TRBJ2-7, with TRBD2 matching 12 bases. Germline trimming cut 5 bases from V and 2 bases from J; bases unmatched to any gene: 4. The CDR3 has 15 residues. The germline V gene encodes CDR1 MNHEY and CDR2 SVGAGI.

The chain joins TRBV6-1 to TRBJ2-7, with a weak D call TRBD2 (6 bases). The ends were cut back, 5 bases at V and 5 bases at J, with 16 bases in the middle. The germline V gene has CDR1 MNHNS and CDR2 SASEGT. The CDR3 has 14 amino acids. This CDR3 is CASSFTGTSDEQYF. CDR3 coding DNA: TGTGCCAGCAGTTTCACCGGGACTTCGGACGAGCAGTACTTC.

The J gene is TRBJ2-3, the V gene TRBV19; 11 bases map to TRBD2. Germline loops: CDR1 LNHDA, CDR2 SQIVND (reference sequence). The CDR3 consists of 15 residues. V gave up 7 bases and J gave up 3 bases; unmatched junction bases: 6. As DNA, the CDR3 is TGTGCCAGTATGGCGACTAGCGGGACGACAGATACGCAGTATTTT. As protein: CASMATSGTTDTQYF.

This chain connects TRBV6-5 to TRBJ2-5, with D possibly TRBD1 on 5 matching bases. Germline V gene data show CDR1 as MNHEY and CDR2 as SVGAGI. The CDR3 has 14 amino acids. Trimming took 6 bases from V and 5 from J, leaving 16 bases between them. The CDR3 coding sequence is TGTGCCAGCAGCCCCGACCGAAAGGGGGAGACCCAGTACTTC. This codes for CASSPDRKGETQYF.